Below are 14 T cell receptor beta chains sequenced from a single sample in a study of T cell clonality in common variable immunodeficiency. Study-wide results and limits: In common variable immunodeficiency, TCR beta chains reportedly carried fewer deletions and N-nucleotide insertions.

No cognate antigen is known for these TCRs. Assay used: immunoSEQ multiplex PCR; TCRdb lists only in-frame clones, some missing. The sample shows some 19,000 clones, none of them appearing just once. Sequences were obtained from peripheral blood mononuclear cells. The receptor source for this set is a human donor with common variable immunodeficiency.

This clone was counted between two and nine times. The CDR3 end lies 3 residues beyond the end of the read and is filled in from the germline J gene. V gene TRBV19 combines with J gene TRBJ2-3; 8 nucleotides match TRBD1. The CDR3 sequence is 15 residues long. V gave up 5 bases and J gave up 0 bases; unmatched junction bases: 4. From germline, CDR1 is LNHDA and CDR2 SQIVND (reference sequence). The part of the CDR3 DNA that was read is TGTGCCAGTAGTTTAGGACAGGGTAGCACAGATACG. This gives the protein CASSLGQGSTDT. The CDR3, in full, reads CASSLGQGSTDTQYF.

This clone was detected many times. The DNA ends 3 residues before the CDR3 does, and the rest of the CDR3 is filled in from the germline J gene. The V and J genes are TRBV20-1 and TRBJ2-1; perhaps TRBD2 as D (5 bases). CDR3 size: 13 residues. V was shortened by 3 bases and J by 8 bases, with 14 bases between the two germline ends. The germline CDR1 and CDR2 sequences are DFQATT and SNEGSKA (reference sequence). Partial CDR3 DNA: TGCAGTGCTAGGGAAGAGGGTACCTATGAG. It encodes CSAREEGTYE. In full, the CDR3 is CSAREEGTYEQFF.

Regarding this clone: Read coverage stops 3 residues before the CDR3 terminus; the germline J gene supplies the remainder. V usage is TRBV7-2 and J usage is TRBJ2-5, with D perhaps TRBD2 (6 bases). V gave up 3 bases and J gave up 7 bases, with 15 bases separating them. The CDR3 is made up of 14 amino acids. The germline CDR1 and CDR2 sequences are SGHTA and FQGNSA. This chain's CDR3 is CASSLEAVGGTQYF. The part of the CDR3 DNA that was read is TGTGCCAGCAGCTTGGAGGCAGTCGGGGGGACC. The full variable domain, in which reference TRBV7-2 and TRBJ2-5 provide the parts outside the CDR3, is GAGVSQSPSNKVTEKGKDVELRCDPISGHTALYWYRQSLGQGLEFLIYFQGNSAPDKSGLPSDRFSAERTGGSVSTLTIQRTQQEDSAVYLCASSLEAVGGTQYFGPGTRLLVL.

This clone was seen at least ten times. The CDR3 DNA, read in part, is TGCGCCAGCAGCACAGGAGATGCTAATGAAAAA. As protein: CASSTGDANEK. The whole CDR3 protein is CASSTGDANEKLFF. The rearrangement uses TRBV5-1 and TRBJ1-4, with D possibly TRBD1 on 5 matching bases. The read terminates 3 residues before the CDR3 end, so the remaining end is supplied by the germline J gene. The CDR3 is 14 amino acids. The germline V gene has CDR1 SGHRS and CDR2 YFSETQ. With 4 bases removed from V and 3 bases from J, the gap between germline ends came to 10 bases.

This clone was seen ten or more times. The CDR3 extends 3 residues past the end of the read, so its final part is completed from the germline J gene. The rearrangement links TRBV10-3 to TRBJ1-1; D might be TRBD1 (5 bases). The CDR3 spans 14 residues. In germline, CDR1 is ENHRY, CDR2 SYGVKD. Partial CDR3 DNA: TGTGCCATCAGTGAGTCTGGGGGGGTCCCAGTT. This gives the protein CAISESGGVPV. The whole CDR3 is CAISESGGVPVAFF.

This clone has more than one count but fewer than ten. The CDR3 sequence is CASSPGQGTLGEQYF. The DNA read from the CDR3 is TGTGCCAGCTCACCAGGACAGGGAACTTTAGGCGAG. The chain employs TRBV18 and TRBJ2-7, with 8 bases lining up with TRBD1. The CDR3 is cut off 3 residues early in the read; its end comes from the germline J gene. The J segment lost 6 bases and the V segment lost 2 bases, leaving 9 bases of the junction unmatched. Germline CDR1 KGHSH, CDR2 LQKENI. This CDR3 has 15 amino acids.

This clone showed up just a few times. The read ends 3 residues shy of where the CDR3 ends; the end is completed using the germline J gene. V is TRBV7-6 and J is TRBJ2-5; D remains unclear. Trimming took 1 base from V and 4 from J, leaving 10 bases between them. The germline V gene has CDR1 SGHVS and CDR2 FNYEAQ. This CDR3 comprises 14 residues. The covered CDR3 bases are TGTGCCAGCAGCTTAGTTCTAGTAGGAGAGACC. It is translated as CASSLVLVGET. The entire CDR3 is CASSLVLVGETQYF.

This clone was seen a handful of times. Read coverage stops 3 residues before the CDR3 terminus; the germline J gene supplies the remainder. The rearrangement joins TRBV6-2 or TRBV6-3 to TRBJ2-3; 9 bases align to TRBD2. CDR1 is MNHEY and CDR2 is SVGEGT in the germline V gene. V dropped 7 bases and J dropped 2; count of bases not matched to a gene: 10. This CDR3 has 16 amino acids. CDR3: CASNPSSGTSTDTQYF. The CDR3 DNA, read in part, is TGTGCCAGCAATCCTTCTAGCGGGACCTCCACAGATACG.

Remarks on this clone: The CDR3 end falls 3 residues outside the read, so it is completed with the germline J gene. The chain uses TRBV7-9 and TRBJ1-5; D is unclear. The CDR3 extends over 14 amino acids. V was shortened by 1 base and J by 7 bases, with 11 bases between the two germline ends. In germline, CDR1 is SEHNR, CDR2 FQNEAQ (reference sequence). The sequenced CDR3 bases are TGTGCCAGCAGCTTAGATAATGGACTACAGCCC. It encodes CASSLDNGLQP. The complete CDR3 protein is CASSLDNGLQPQHF.

Concerning this clone: Coverage ceases 3 residues before the CDR3 finishes, and the germline J gene fills in the end. The V and J genes are TRBV6-2 or TRBV6-3 and TRBJ1-1; 8 bases match TRBD1. This CDR3 comprises 13 residues. The V gene's germline CDR1 is MNHEY and CDR2 SVGEGT. J gave up 4 bases and V 4 bases, and 2 bases lay outside the gene matches. The DNA read from the CDR3 is TGTGCCAGCAGTTCCACAGGGGGCACTGAA. Translation: CASSSTGGTE. The whole CDR3 reads CASSSTGGTEAFF.

Regarding this clone: The read comes to an end 3 residues before the CDR3 does, leaving the germline J gene to fill in the end. The chain uses TRBV19 and TRBJ2-1, with 11 bases fitting TRBD2. The V gene's germline CDR1 is LNHDA and CDR2 SQIVND (reference sequence). The V gene end was trimmed by 1 base and the J gene end by 2 bases; junction bases not matched to a gene: 4. The CDR3 length is 17 residues. The CDR3: CASSIAASGRPYNEQFF. The CDR3 bases that were read are TGTGCCAGTAGTATAGCCGCTAGCGGGAGGCCCTACAATGAG.

CDR3 bases read: TGTGCCAGCAGCTCGACAGCGGGTGGTTGGGATGAG. It translates to CASSSTAGGWDE. The whole CDR3 protein reads CASSSTAGGWDEQFF. The chain has TRBV7-3 and TRBJ2-1; TRBD2 is a possible D gene (6 bases). The read is 3 residues too short to cover the CDR3 end, so that end is filled in from the germline J gene. This CDR3 region has 15 residues. Germline assignment: CDR1 SGHTA and CDR2 FQGTGA. Deletions cut 4 bases from V and 8 bases from J, with 18 bases between.

Regarding this clone: The missing CDR3 end, 3 residues past where the read stops, is filled in from the germline J gene. J is TRBJ2-7 and V is TRBV19, with 10 bases matching TRBD1. This CDR3 contains 14 residues. Germline assignment: CDR1 LNHDA and CDR2 SQIVND (reference sequence). J gave up 4 bases and V 6 bases, and 6 bases lay outside the gene matches. The CDR3 sequence is CASSNRDRGYEQYF. CDR3 DNA, as far as it was read: TGTGCCAGTAGCAATCGGGACAGGGGATACGAG.

With regard to this clone: The sequenced fragment ends 3 residues before the CDR3 boundary, so the rest is inferred from the germline J gene. V usage is TRBV7-2 and J usage is TRBJ2-7, with 8 positions matching TRBD1. J lost 0 bases, V lost 3 bases, and 4 bases had no gene match. This CDR3 comprises 15 residues. From germline, CDR1 is SGHTA and CDR2 FQGNSA. CDR3 sequence reads: CASSFGTGFSYEQYF. The sequenced CDR3 bases are TGTGCCAGCAGCTTTGGGACAGGCTTCTCCTACGAG.